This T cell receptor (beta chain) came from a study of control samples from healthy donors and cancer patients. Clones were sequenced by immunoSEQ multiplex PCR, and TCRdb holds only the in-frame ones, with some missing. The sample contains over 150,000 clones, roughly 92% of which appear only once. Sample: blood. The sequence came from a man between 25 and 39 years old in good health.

CDR3 sequence reads: CASSLVAVSGNTIYF. The CDR3 DNA follows: TGTGCCAGCAGCTTAGTGGCAGTCTCTGGAAACACCATATATTTT. The gene calls are TRBV7-2 and TRBJ1-3; D remains ambiguous. Germline V CDR1 and CDR2: SGHTA, FQGNSA. CDR3 length: 15 residues. The V and J ends lost 1 base and 0 bases respectively, with 7 bases between them.